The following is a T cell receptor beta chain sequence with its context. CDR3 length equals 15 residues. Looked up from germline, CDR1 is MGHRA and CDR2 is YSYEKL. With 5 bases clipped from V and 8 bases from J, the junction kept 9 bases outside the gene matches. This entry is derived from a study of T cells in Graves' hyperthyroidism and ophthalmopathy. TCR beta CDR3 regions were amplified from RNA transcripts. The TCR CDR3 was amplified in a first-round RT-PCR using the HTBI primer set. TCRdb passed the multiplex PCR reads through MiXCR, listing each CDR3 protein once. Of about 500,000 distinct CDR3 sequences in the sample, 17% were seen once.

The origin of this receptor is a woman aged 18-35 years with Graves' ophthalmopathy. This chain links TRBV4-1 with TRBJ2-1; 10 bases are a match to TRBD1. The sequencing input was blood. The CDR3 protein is CASSYRQGALDEQFF. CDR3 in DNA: TGCGCCAGCAGCTATCGACAGGGGGCATTGGATGAGCAGTTCTTC.